This T cell receptor beta chain derives from a study of T cells after yellow fever vaccination. Study findings and constraints: Subsequent booster samples again held most clones from primary vaccination (under 98% CD4, over 80% CD8). High-abundance clonotypes from the bulk population could contaminate FACS-sorted repertoires. The secondary response was weaker, and its peak arrived faster, on day 5 versus 15.

Worth noting for this clonotype: Its antigen is currently unknown.

For TCR, cDNA came from 5'RACE template switching, which added a universal primer site and UMIs. TCRdb analysed the 5' RACE reads with MiXCR anew, one entry per CDR3 protein. The data hold over 100,000 distinct CDR3 sequences, with roughly 8.9% observed a single time. This sequence originates from a man younger than 40 who received the YFV17D yellow fever vaccine. The starting material was CD8+ T cells sorted from PBMCs, obtained 45 days after the yellow fever booster vaccination.

This chain's CDR3 is CASSHQSGELFF. DNA for the CDR3: TGTGCCAGCAGCCACCAATCCGGGGAGCTGTTTTTT. The V call is TRBV11-2, the J call TRBJ2-2; no reliable D call. The CDR3 is 12 residues long. Germline CDR1 SGHAT, CDR2 FQNNGV. Trimming removed 5 bases at V and 6 bases at J, with 7 bases between.